The 11 T cell receptor beta chains in this list originate from one sample, sequenced in a study of blood T cell repertoires in COVID-19. The method was immunoSEQ multiplex PCR; TCRdb's version includes in-frame clones alone and lacks a portion of them. The profile shows approximately 73,000 clones, about 89% of them singletons. Input material: peripheral blood. Source of these receptors: a woman in her fifties or sixties with acute or convalescent COVID-19.

The V and J genes are TRBV29-1 and TRBJ1-1; no clear D gene. The CDR3 has 12 residues. Germline V gene data show CDR1 as SQVTM and CDR2 as ANQGSEA. Trimming took off 5 bases at V and 4 bases at J, with 11 bases between the two ends. CDR3 DNA: TGCAGCGTTATCGCGGGGTCCACTGAAGCTTTCTTT. It translates to CSVIAGSTEAFF.

This rearrangement joins TRBV27 to TRBJ2-7, with 8 bases identical to TRBD1. From germline, CDR1 is MNHEY and CDR2 SMNVEV (reference sequence). Germline trimming cut 5 bases from V and 3 bases from J; bases unmatched to any gene: 15. This CDR3 comprises 17 residues. The CDR3, as DNA: TGTGCCAGCAGTCCCCGGACAGGGTCAATCGCTGGCTACGAGCAGTACTTC. Encoded protein: CASSPRTGSIAGYEQYF.

This chain joins TRBV7-2 and TRBJ2-7; D perhaps matches TRBD2 (6 bases). This CDR3 has 15 residues. V lost 2 bases and J lost 4, with 15 bases in between. Germline values: CDR1 SGHTA, CDR2 FQGNSA. In nucleotides, the CDR3 is TGTGCCAGCAGCTTAAGGGCGGGGCTACTTTACGAGCAGTACTTC. As protein: CASSLRAGLLYEQYF.

This rearrangement joins TRBV7-9 to TRBJ2-7; 7 bases are a match to TRBD1. Germline V gene sequence: CDR1 SEHNR, CDR2 FQNEAQ (reference sequence). The CDR3 length is 14 residues. The V gene end was trimmed by 5 bases and the J gene end by 4 bases; junction bases not matched to a gene: 8. CDR3 nucleotide sequence: TGTGCCAGCAGCCTCGGGACAGCTAGTTACGAGCAGTACTTC. Residues: CASSLGTASYEQYF.

The rearrangement uses TRBV11-2 and TRBJ2-5, with 7 bases lining up with TRBD1. Germline V gene data show CDR1 as SGHAT and CDR2 as FQNNGV. The length of the CDR3 is 14 residues. V shed 6 bases and J 1 base; nucleotides not matched to a gene: 5. CDR3 in DNA: TGTGCCAGCAGTATGACAGGGCCCCAAGAGACCCAGTACTTC. Its translation is CASSMTGPQETQYF.

The V call is TRBV6-2 or TRBV6-3, the J call TRBJ1-1; D is unclear. The CDR3 extends over 13 amino acids. The V end lost 4 bases, the J end lost 4 bases, and 10 bases lay between the germline ends. Germline V gene data show CDR1 as MNHEY and CDR2 as SVGEGT. The CDR3 loop is CASSSMLSTEAFF. In DNA, the CDR3 is TGTGCCAGCAGTTCCATGTTGAGCACTGAAGCTTTCTTT.

The chain couples TRBV6-6 to TRBJ2-1; tentative D call: TRBD1 (5 bases). The germline CDR1 and CDR2 sequences are MNHNY and SVGAGI (reference sequence). This CDR3 has 16 residues. V lost 6 bases to trimming and J lost 3 bases, with 18 bases between them. The CDR3 region is CASSSTIAGIYNEQFF. The CDR3 DNA is TGTGCCAGCAGCTCCACCATCGCAGGGATCTACAATGAGCAGTTCTTC.

The gene calls are TRBV28 and TRBJ1-2; D is ambiguous. The CDR3 totals 15 residues. Germline lookup yields CDR1 MDHEN and CDR2 SYDVKM. V lost 10 bases to trimming and J lost 0 bases, with 18 bases between them. The CDR3 DNA is TGTGCCACCGGACTCCCTATCTTTCCTAACTATGGCTACACCTTC. It specifies CATGLPIFPNYGYTF.

V gene TRBV18 combines with J gene TRBJ1-5; D possibly corresponds to TRBD1 (5 bases). V shed 3 bases and J shed 10 bases, with 16 bases lying between them. Germline CDR1 and CDR2: KGHSH and LQKENI. CDR3 length equals 14 residues. CDR3 bases: TGTGCCAGCTCACCCGACAGCCCCGATTTCCCCCAGCATTTT. Encoded protein: CASSPDSPDFPQHF. The complete variable domain, with remaining parts taken from reference TRBV18 and TRBJ1-5, reads NAGVMQNPRHLVRRRGQEARLRCSPMKGHSHVYWYRQLPEEGLKFMVYLQKENIIDESGMPKERFSAEFPKEGPSILRIQQVVRGDSAAYFCASSPDSPDFPQHFGDGTRLSIL.

The rearrangement uses TRBV16 and TRBJ2-1; D is possibly TRBD2 (5 bases). The V end lost 0 bases, the J end lost 12 bases, and 12 bases lay between the germline ends. The CDR3 is 13 residues long. Germline lookup yields CDR1 KGHSY and CDR2 FQNENV. This chain's CDR3 is CASSQSEAIPQFF. In nucleotides, the CDR3 is TGTGCCAGCAGCCAATCGGAGGCTATTCCGCAGTTCTTC.

V usage is TRBV28 and J usage is TRBJ2-4; 7 bases line up with TRBD1. Looked up from germline, CDR1 is MDHEN and CDR2 is SYDVKM. Trimming cost V 5 bases and J 3 bases; bases outside gene matches: 7. The CDR3 extends over 15 amino acids. The CDR3, as DNA: TGTGCCAGCAGTCAAGGGGGCGCGGTCAAAAACATTCAGTACTTC. Amino acid sequence: CASSQGGAVKNIQYF.